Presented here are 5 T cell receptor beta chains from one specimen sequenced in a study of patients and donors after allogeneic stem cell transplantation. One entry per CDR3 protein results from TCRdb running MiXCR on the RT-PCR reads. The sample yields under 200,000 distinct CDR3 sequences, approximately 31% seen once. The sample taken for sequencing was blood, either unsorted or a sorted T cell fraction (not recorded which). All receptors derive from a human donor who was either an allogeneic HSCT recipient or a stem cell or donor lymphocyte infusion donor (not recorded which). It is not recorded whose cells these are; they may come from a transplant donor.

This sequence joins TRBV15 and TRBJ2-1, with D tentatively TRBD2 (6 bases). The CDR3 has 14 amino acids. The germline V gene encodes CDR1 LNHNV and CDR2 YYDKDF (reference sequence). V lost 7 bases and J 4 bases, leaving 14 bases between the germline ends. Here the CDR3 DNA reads TGTGCCACCAAGGGCCTGCGGGGATACAATGAGCAGTTCTTC. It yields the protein CATKGLRGYNEQFF.

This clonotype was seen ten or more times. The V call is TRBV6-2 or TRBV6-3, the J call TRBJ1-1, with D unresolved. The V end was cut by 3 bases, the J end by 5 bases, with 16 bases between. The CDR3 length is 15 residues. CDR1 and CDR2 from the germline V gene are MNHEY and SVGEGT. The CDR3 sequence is CASSYDPRVRTEAFF. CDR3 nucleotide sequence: TGTGCCAGCAGTTATGATCCCCGTGTGCGGACTGAAGCTTTCTTT.

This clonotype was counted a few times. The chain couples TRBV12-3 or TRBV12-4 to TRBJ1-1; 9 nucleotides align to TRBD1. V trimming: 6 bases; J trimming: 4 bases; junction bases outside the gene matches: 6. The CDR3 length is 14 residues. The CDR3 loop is CASRRDRGGTEAFF. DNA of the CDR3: TGTGCCAGCAGGCGTGACAGGGGGGGCACTGAAGCTTTCTTT.

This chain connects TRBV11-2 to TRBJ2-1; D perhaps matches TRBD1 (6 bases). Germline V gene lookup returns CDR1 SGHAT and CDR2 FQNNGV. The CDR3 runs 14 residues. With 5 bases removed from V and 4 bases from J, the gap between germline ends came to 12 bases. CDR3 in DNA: TGTGCCAGCAGCCCACAGGGTTGGTACAATGAGCAGTTCTTC. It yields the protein CASSPQGWYNEQFF.

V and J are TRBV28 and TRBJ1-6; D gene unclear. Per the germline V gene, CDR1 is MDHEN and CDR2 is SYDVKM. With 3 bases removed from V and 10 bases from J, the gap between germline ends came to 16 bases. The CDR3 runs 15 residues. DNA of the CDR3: TGTGCCAGCAGTTTTGCGGGGAGGAAGAACTCACCCCTCCACTTT. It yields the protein CASSFAGRKNSPLHF.